The source of this T cell receptor beta chain is a study of blood T cells in healthy people across ages. The authors ran a second PCR of roughly 7 to 11 cycles using a sample-barcoded 5' primer and a J-beta primer mix. Every sample returned 3 million or more CDR3-containing paired-end reads. TCRdb redid the calling of the 5' RACE reads with MiXCR, one entry per CDR3 protein. In the table there are 790,000 or so distinct CDR3 sequences, about 46% of which are singletons. The CDR3 runs 17 residues. J gave up 4 bases and V 5 bases, and 7 bases lay outside the gene matches. Germline V gene lookup returns CDR1 SGHTA and CDR2 FQGNSA. Findings of the study overall: No conclusive comparison of naive versus antigen-experienced cells was possible with unsorted PBMCs. Changes seen in expanded clonotypes were possibly confounded by donor CMV status left unknown. Across the age range, TCR beta diversity per million T cells fell in a roughly linear way.

Only a few counts were recorded for this clonotype. Its matching antigen is unknown. The sequenced sample was blood. V and J are TRBV7-2 and TRBJ2-1, with 14 bases aligning to TRBD2. The origin of this receptor is a man older than 75 in good health. CDR3 sequence: CASSLRTSGRIYNEQFF. CDR3 nucleotides: TGTGCCAGCAGCCTAAGGACTAGCGGGAGGATATACAATGAGCAGTTCTTC. Complete variable domain (other parts from reference TRBV7-2 and TRBJ2-1): GAGVSQSPSNKVTEKGKDVELRCDPISGHTALYWYRQSLGQGLEFLIYFQGNSAPDKSGLPSDRFSAERTGGSVSTLTIQRTQQEDSAVYLCASSLRTSGRIYNEQFFGPGTRLTVL.